A single T cell receptor (beta chain) is shown here with its context. The sample comes from a study of blood T cell repertoires in COVID-19. V shed 1 base, J shed 8 bases, and the junction held 23 bases outside the gene matches. Germline V gene data show CDR1 as SGHVS and CDR2 as FNYEAQ. This CDR3 region has 21 residues. Repertoires were generated with immunoSEQ multiplex PCR, while TCRdb's copy carries only in-frame clones and drops some. The top ten hold approximately 3.6% of the sample, which has roughly 230,000 clones, 65% to 85% seen once. The receptor was isolated from a man between 50 and 59 years old who had recovered from COVID-19. The sequencing input was PBMCs or T cells enriched from blood (not recorded which). V and J are TRBV7-6 and TRBJ2-1; 10 nucleotides line up with TRBD2. DNA for the CDR3: TGTGCCAGCAGCTTAGAGGAGAAAGCGGGAGGGCATATTGGCTTAAAGGATGAGCAGTTCTTC. Its translation is CASSLEEKAGGHIGLKDEQFF.